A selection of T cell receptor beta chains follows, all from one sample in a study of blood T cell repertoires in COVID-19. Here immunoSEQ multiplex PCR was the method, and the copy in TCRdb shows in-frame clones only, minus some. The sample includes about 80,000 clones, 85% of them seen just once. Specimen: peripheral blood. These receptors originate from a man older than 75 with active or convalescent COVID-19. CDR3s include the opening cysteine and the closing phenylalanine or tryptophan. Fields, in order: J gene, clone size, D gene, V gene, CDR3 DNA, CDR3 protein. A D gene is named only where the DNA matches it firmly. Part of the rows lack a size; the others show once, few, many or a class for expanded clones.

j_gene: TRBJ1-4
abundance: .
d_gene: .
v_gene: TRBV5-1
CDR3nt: TGCGCCAGCAGCTTGGGCGCAACTAATGAAAAACTGTTTTTT
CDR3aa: CASSLGATNEKLFF

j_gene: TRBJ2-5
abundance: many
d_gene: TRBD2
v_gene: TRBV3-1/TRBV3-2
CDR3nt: TGTGCCAGCAGCCAAGGGCAGGGAGGGAACCAAGAGACCCAGTACTTC
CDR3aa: CASSQGQGGNQETQYF

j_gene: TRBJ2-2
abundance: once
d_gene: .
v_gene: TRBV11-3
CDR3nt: TGTGCCAGCAGCTTATCGCGGAACACCGGGGAGCTGTTTTTT
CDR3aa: CASSLSRNTGELFF

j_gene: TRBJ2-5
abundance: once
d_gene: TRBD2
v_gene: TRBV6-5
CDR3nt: TGTGCCAGCAGTCTAAGCGGGGAGAGGGAGACCCAGTACTTC
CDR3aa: CASSLSGERETQYF

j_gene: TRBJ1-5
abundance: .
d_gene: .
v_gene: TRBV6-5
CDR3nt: TGTGCCAGCAGTTTGGGACCGACAGGCGGCAATCAGCCCCAGCATTTT
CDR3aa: CASSLGPTGGNQPQHF

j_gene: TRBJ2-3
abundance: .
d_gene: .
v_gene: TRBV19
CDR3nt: TGTGCCAGTAGTATCCAGATAACCACAGATACGCAGTATTTT
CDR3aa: CASSIQITTDTQYF

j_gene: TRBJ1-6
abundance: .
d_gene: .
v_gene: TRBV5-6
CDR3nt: TGTGCCAGCAGCTTGGGCGTTTTGATTTCACCCCTCCACTTT
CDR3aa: CASSLGVLISPLHF

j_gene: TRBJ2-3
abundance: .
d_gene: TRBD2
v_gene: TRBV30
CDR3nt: TGTGCCTGGAGTGTGGGGCTAGCGGGGGACACAGATACGCAGTATTTT
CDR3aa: CAWSVGLAGDTDTQYF

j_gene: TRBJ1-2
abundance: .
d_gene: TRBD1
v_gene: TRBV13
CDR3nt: TGTGCCAGCAGCCGCGGGACAGGGGAATATGGCTACACCTTC
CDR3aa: CASSRGTGEYGYTF

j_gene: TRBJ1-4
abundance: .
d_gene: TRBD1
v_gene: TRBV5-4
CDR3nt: TGTGCCAGCAGCTCAACCGCGGACAGGGTAAACGAAAAACTGTTTTTT
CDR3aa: CASSSTADRVNEKLFF

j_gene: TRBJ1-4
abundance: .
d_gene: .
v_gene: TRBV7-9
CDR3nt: TGTGCCAGCAGCCCAGGGACTGTCCGGGGGAAACTGTTTTTT
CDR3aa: CASSPGTVRGKLFF

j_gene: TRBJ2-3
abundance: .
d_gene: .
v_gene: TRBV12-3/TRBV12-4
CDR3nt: TGTGCCAGCAGTTTTTCTCCCCGGGGTACGCAGTATTTT
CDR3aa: CASSFSPRGTQYF

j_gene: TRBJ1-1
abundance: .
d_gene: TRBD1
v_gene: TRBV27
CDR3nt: TGTGCCAGCAGTTTATCGACAGGGGGAGGTGGCACTGAAGCTTTCTTT
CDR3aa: CASSLSTGGGGTEAFF

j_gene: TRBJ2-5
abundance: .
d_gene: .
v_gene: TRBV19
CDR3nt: TGTGCCAGTAGTATAGATCCAGGGCGCAGAAAGACCCAGTACTTC
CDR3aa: CASSIDPGRRKTQYF

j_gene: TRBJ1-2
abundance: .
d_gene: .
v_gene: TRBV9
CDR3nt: TGTGCCAGCAGCGTAGATCCTAACGGGGGGCGAGGCTATGGCTACACCTTC
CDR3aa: CASSVDPNGGRGYGYTF

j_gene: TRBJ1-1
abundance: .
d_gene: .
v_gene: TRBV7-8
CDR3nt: TGTGCCAGCAGTTGGAGGATGAACACTGAAGCTTTCTTT
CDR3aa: CASSWRMNTEAFF

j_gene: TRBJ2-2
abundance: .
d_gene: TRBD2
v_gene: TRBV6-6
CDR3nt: TGTGCCAGCAGTTACGGGGCCAGACTAGCAGCCGGGGAGCTGTTTTTT
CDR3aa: CASSYGARLAAGELFF

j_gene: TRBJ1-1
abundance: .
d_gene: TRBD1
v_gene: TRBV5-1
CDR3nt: TGCGCCAGCAGCATTTCCGGACAGGCGGGCACTGAAGCTTTCTTT
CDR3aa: CASSISGQAGTEAFF

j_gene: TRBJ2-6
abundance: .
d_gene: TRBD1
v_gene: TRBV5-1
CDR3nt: TGCGCCAGTACCCTCGGGGGACAGGGTTTCTCTGGGGCCAACGTCCTGACTTTC
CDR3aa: CASTLGGQGFSGANVLTF

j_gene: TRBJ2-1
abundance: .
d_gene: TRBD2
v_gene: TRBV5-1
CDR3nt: TGCGCCAGCAGGATCGGGACTAGCGGTATCTATGAGCAGTTCTTC
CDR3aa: CASRIGTSGIYEQFF

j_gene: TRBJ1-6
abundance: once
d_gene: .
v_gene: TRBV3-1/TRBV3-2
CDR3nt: TGTGCCAGCAGCCATGGCCGGAGCACCTATAATTCACCCCTCCACTTT
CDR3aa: CASSHGRSTYNSPLHF

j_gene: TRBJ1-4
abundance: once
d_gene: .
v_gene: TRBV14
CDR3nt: TGTGCCAGCAGCCAAGGGACTATCTGGAGCGGAAAACTGTTTTTT
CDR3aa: CASSQGTIWSGKLFF

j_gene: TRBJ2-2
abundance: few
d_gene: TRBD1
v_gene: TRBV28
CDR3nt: TGTGCCAGCAGTGTGACAGGGACCGGGGAGCTGTTTTTT
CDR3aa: CASSVTGTGELFF